Each of the 27 T cell receptor delta chains below was sequenced from the same sample in a study of DNA immune sequencing with unique molecular identifiers. Genomic DNA underwent 32-plex PCR targeting all 8 TRDV and 4 TRDJ genes. The library had 12-nucleotide UMIs introduced over around 3 barcoding cycles, then a second adapter PCR. TCRdb used CATT to re-call clones from the multiplex PCR reads. The sample yields about 720 delta-chain clones, about a tenth seen once. The specimen sequenced was gamma-delta T cells from PBMCs. These TCRs come from a human donor in good health.

This clone was observed a few times. This likely stems from a read error, as it lies one base from a far larger clone. Other DNA sequences in this sample translate to the same CDR3. J is TRDJ1 and V is TRDV2, with 12 bases lining up with TRDD3. The CDR3 is 17 amino acids. Trimming at V came to 1 base and at J to 0 bases, leaving 5 bases not matched to a gene. Germline V gives CDR1 GEAIGNYY, CDR2 EKD. The CDR3 bases are TGTGCCTGTGACACACTGGGGGATACCCCATACACCGATAAACTCATCTTT. Translation: CACDTLGDTPYTDKLIF.

This clone is labeled as medium-sized (0.01 to 0.1%). The V gene is TRDV2, the J gene TRDJ1; a possible D gene is TRDD3 (6 bases). V lost 1 base, J lost 3 bases, and 11 bases lay in between. Germline CDR1 is GEAIGNYY and CDR2 is EKD. The CDR3 has 14 amino acids. In DNA form, the CDR3 reads TGTGCCTGTGACACTCTGATACGTTCCGATAAACTCATCTTT. Translating it yields CACDTLIRSDKLIF.

In the case of this clone: A much larger clone differs by one base, so this may be a read error. Other DNA sequences of this sample code for an identical CDR3. The rearrangement joins TRAV29/DV5 to TRDJ1; 7 bases map to TRDD3. TCRdb gives no J gene; it was assigned here by matching the DNA to germline. Germline CDR1 and CDR2: NSMFDY and ISSIKDK. J lost 1 base, V lost 0 bases, and 63 bases had no gene match. The CDR3 contains 34 residues. The CDR3 sequence is CAASARQEPNTAPRLGDNHATRKTITLRTDKLIF. In DNA form, the CDR3 reads TGTGCAGCAAGCGCGAGACAGGAACCCAATACAGCCCCTAGACTAGGGGATAATCACGCCACCAGGAAGACCATCACCTTACGCACCGATAAACTCATCTTT.

To note about this clone: It is likely a read error: a sequence one base away is far more abundant. Other nucleotide sequences in the sample specify the same CDR3. The chain uses TRDV2 and TRDJ3; TRDD3 matches 8 bases. This CDR3 region has 18 residues. The germline gives CDR1 GEAIGNYY, CDR2 EKD. The V segment lost 3 bases and the J segment 4 bases; nucleotides outside the gene matches: 10. CDR3 in DNA: TGTGCCTGTGACCCCACTGGGGGCCCTTCATGGGACACCCGACAGATGTTTTTC. Translation gives CACDPTGGPSWDTRQMFF.

This clone was recorded a few times. This chain joins TRDV2 and TRDJ3; 10 nucleotides agree with TRDD3. Looked up from germline, CDR1 is GEAIGNYY and CDR2 is EKD. J was trimmed by 2 bases and V by 4 bases; bases with no gene match: 10. The CDR3 sequence is 19 residues long. The CDR3 DNA reads as TGTGCCTGTGATCCCCTGGGGGATAGTGGACCCTGGGACACCCGACAGATGTTTTTC. This translates into CACDPLGDSGPWDTRQMFF.

Concerning this clone: This likely traces to a read error, being one base from a far larger clone. The CDR3 sequence: CACDLLGGSEYTDKLIF. DNA for the CDR3: TGTGCCTGTGATCTACTGGGGGGCTCCGAGTACACCGATAAACTCATCTTT. The chain links TRDV2 to TRDJ1; 8 nucleotides align to TRDD3. The CDR3 extends over 17 amino acids. With 4 bases clipped from V and 0 bases from J, the junction kept 12 bases outside the gene matches. Germline values: CDR1 GEAIGNYY, CDR2 EKD.

This clone was seen more than once but under ten times. CDR3 coding DNA: TGTGCTCTTGGGGTGTCCCCCCTTGGCCCTGGGGATACGAGTACCCCTCCGTACACCGATAAACTCATCTTT. Amino acids: CALGVSPLGPGDTSTPPYTDKLIF. The V gene is TRDV1, the J gene TRDJ1, with 9 bases identical to TRDD3. After removal of 4 bases from V and 0 bases from J, the junction contained 30 bases not matched to a gene. The CDR3 length is 24 residues. Germline V gene sequence: CDR1 TSWWSYY, CDR2 QGS.

In its sample, this clone ranks as medium-sized. This sample includes further DNA sequences coding for the same CDR3. This chain connects TRDV2 to TRDJ1; perhaps TRDD2 as D (5 bases). The CDR3 extends over 18 amino acids. Germline V gives CDR1 GEAIGNYY, CDR2 EKD. Trimming took off 4 bases at V and 0 bases at J, with 23 bases between the two ends. The CDR3 reads CACEYLRRSNQYTDKLIF. The CDR3 DNA reads TGTGCCTGTGAGTACCTTCGAAGGAGTAACCAGTACACCGATAAACTCATCTTT.

In this sample, this clone is medium-sized. The rearrangement joins TRDV2 to TRDJ1; TRDD3 matches at 12 bases. There are 17 residues in the CDR3. V was pared by 2 bases and J by 3 bases, with 9 bases of the junction left unmatched. Germline V CDR1 and CDR2: GEAIGNYY, EKD. The CDR3 DNA is TGTGCCTGTGACAGACTGGGGGATACCAGGTACCCCGATAAACTCATCTTT. Amino acid sequence: CACDRLGDTRYPDKLIF.

This clone is categorized as medium-sized. This chain links TRDV2 with TRDJ1; 8 bases line up with TRDD3. This CDR3 has 19 amino acids. Germline values: CDR1 GEAIGNYY, CDR2 EKD. With V trimmed by 2 bases and J by 0 bases, 16 bases remained unmatched. CDR3 protein: CACDNVPPYWGGYTDKLIF. The CDR3 DNA is TGTGCCTGTGACAACGTACCTCCGTACTGGGGGGGATACACCGATAAACTCATCTTT.

To note about this clone: A far larger clone is one base from this, pointing to a likely read error. The sample holds other DNA sequences that translate to the same CDR3. The chain employs TRDV2 and TRDJ1, with TRDD3 identical over 7 bases. The ends lost 0 bases at V and 4 bases at J; junction bases unmatched: 13. This CDR3 region has 17 residues. Germline V CDR1 and CDR2: GEAIGNYY, EKD. The CDR3 bases are TGTGCCTGTGACACCGTCGGAATATTGGGGGACATCGATAAACTCATCTTT. Amino acids: CACDTVGILGDIDKLIF.

This clone was counted between two and nine times. TCRdb's protein, taken from a much larger clone, differs from this DNA's translation at residue 15, likely owing to a read error; the protein displayed comes from the DNA. The rearrangement uses TRDV2 and TRDJ3; the match to TRDD3 covers 7 bases. Germline values: CDR1 GEAIGNYY, CDR2 EKD. The CDR3 is 20 amino acids. CDR3 sequence: CACDFVLGEPSSWDNRQMFF. CDR3 in DNA: TGTGCCTGTGACTTTGTTTTGGGGGAGCCGAGCTCCTGGGACAACCGACAGATGTTTTTC.

In its sample, this clone ranks as large (0.1 to 1%). At the DNA level, this CDR3 is encoded by other sequences in the same sample as well. The CDR3 coding sequence is TGTGCCTGTGACATACTGGGGATTCGAGGGGTTTCCGATAAACTCATCTTT. It codes for CACDILGIRGVSDKLIF. The J gene is TRDJ1, the V gene TRDV2; 7 bases match TRDD3. Trimming at V came to 2 bases and at J to 3 bases, leaving 14 bases not matched to a gene. This CDR3 is 17 amino acids long. Germline CDR1 and CDR2: GEAIGNYY and EKD.

This clone is large within its sample. This chain connects TRDV2 to TRDJ1; possible D gene TRDD3, 5 bases. The germline CDR1 and CDR2 sequences are GEAIGNYY and EKD. CDR3 length equals 16 residues. V lost 0 bases and J 0 bases, leaving 13 bases between the germline ends. CDR3 DNA: TGTGCCTGTGACACCGTCGGGATCCGGAACACCGATAAACTCATCTTT. As protein: CACDTVGIRNTDKLIF.

This clone was seen a few times. Only one base separates this from a far larger clonotype, so it likely reflects a read error. The V and J genes are TRDV2 and TRDJ1; D remains unclear. Trimming removed 5 bases from V and 1 base from J, with 16 bases in between. The CDR3 is 15 amino acids. CDR1 is GEAIGNYY and CDR2 is EKD in the germline V gene. Here the CDR3 reads CACVPLAESTDKLIF. In nucleotides, the CDR3 is TGTGCCTGTGTCCCTCTGGCGGAGAGCACCGATAAACTCATCTTT.

Only a few counts were recorded for this clone. This rearrangement joins TRDV2 to TRDJ1, with 7 positions matching TRDD3. The length of the CDR3 is 17 residues. The germline CDR1 and CDR2 sequences are GEAIGNYY and EKD. Unmatched junction bases numbered 13, after V lost 0 bases and J lost 4 bases. This CDR3 reads CACDTAWWIRYIDKLIF. The CDR3 coding sequence is TGTGCCTGTGACACCGCCTGGTGGATACGGTACATCGATAAACTCATCTTT.

Concerning this clone: A read error is possible here, since a much larger clone lies one base away. This sample includes further DNA sequences coding for the same CDR3. This chain connects TRDV2 to TRDJ1, with 7 nucleotides matching TRDD3. Trimming took 4 bases from V and 0 from J; bases not matched to a gene: 13. This CDR3 has 17 amino acids. Per the germline V gene, CDR1 is GEAIGNYY and CDR2 is EKD. The CDR3 spells CACDPLLTGDYTDKLIF. CDR3 DNA: TGTGCCTGTGATCCGTTACTTACTGGGGATTACACCGATAAACTCATCTTT.

This clone appeared a few times. The CDR3: CACDAVLNPPRADKLIF. The CDR3 coding sequence is TGTGCCTGTGACGCCGTACTGAACCCCCCTCGCGCCGATAAACTCATCTTT. The chain carries TRDV2 and TRDJ1; D is uncertain. Germline lookup yields CDR1 GEAIGNYY and CDR2 EKD. V dropped 3 bases and J dropped 3 bases, with 22 bases sitting between them. This CDR3 comprises 17 residues.

This clone has more than one count but fewer than ten. Since a far larger clone is one base different, this is likely a read error. The chain uses TRDV2 and TRDJ1; 13 bases agree with TRDD3. Germline-derived CDR1 and CDR2 are GEAIGNYY and EKD. The CDR3 is made up of 17 amino acids. CDR3 coding DNA: TGTGCCTGTTACACACTGGGGGATACGCCATACACCGATAAACTCATCTTT. It translates to CACYTLGDTPYTDKLIF.

By share, this clone counts as large (0.1 to 1%). This chain uses TRDV2 with TRDJ1, with TRDD3 matching 9 bases. CDR3 length: 19 amino acids. The junction had 14 bases not matched to a gene; V was cut back by 1 base and J by 0 bases. Germline values: CDR1 GEAIGNYY, CDR2 EKD. The CDR3: CACDTVGLGDLLYTDKLIF. The DNA for the CDR3 is TGTGCCTGTGACACGGTTGGACTGGGGGACCTTCTTTACACCGATAAACTCATCTTT.

Of note for this clone: The protein recorded in TCRdb matches a much larger clone and deviates from this DNA's translation at residue 8, suggesting a read error; the protein here is obtained by translating the DNA. This chain connects TRDV2 to TRDJ1, with TRDD3 matching 11 bases. V lost 1 base, J lost 0 bases, and 15 bases stayed unmatched. The CDR3 consists of 20 residues. Per germline, CDR1 GEAIGNYY and CDR2 EKD. The CDR3: CACDTGNHTGGYRYTDKLIF. The DNA of the CDR3 is TGTGCCTGTGACACGGGAAACCATACTGGGGGATATCGGTACACCGATAAACTCATCTTT.

Worth noting for this clone: The TCRdb record carries a much larger clone's protein, which differs from this DNA's translation at residue 5; a read error is the likely cause, and the protein listed here is the DNA translation. The rearrangement joins TRDV2 to TRDJ1; D unclear. The germline CDR1 and CDR2 sequences are GEAIGNYY and EKD. The ends were cut back, 3 bases at V and 5 bases at J, with 21 bases in the middle. This CDR3 comprises 16 residues. CDR3 region: CACDHLGLVSEDKLIF. CDR3 sequence (DNA): TGTGCCTGTGACCATCTTGGGTTGGTGAGTGAGGATAAACTCATCTTT.

Only a few counts were recorded for this clone. The V gene is TRDV3, the J gene TRDJ1; 10 nucleotides agree with TRDD3. The germline V gene has CDR1 TVYSNPD and CDR2 GDNSRS (reference sequence). The CDR3 extends over 19 amino acids. V lost 2 bases to trimming and J lost 7 bases; unmatched junction nucleotides: 25. Here the CDR3 reads CAFSGPMLSGGYALGKLIF. The CDR3 DNA follows: TGTGCCTTTTCGGGACCAATGCTCTCTGGGGGATATGCCCTGGGTAAACTCATCTTT.

This clone has only a few counts. CDR3 sequence reads: CALGVSFPSYAQYWGIRPRLGNDKLIF. Here the CDR3 DNA reads TGTGCTCTTGGGGTTTCCTTTCCTTCCTACGCCCAGTACTGGGGGATACGTCCTCGGTTGGGGAACGATAAACTCATCTTT. This sequence joins TRDV1 and TRDJ1; 13 bases are shared with TRDD3. The J gene is not listed in TCRdb, so it was assigned here from a DNA match to germline. Trimming cost V 4 bases and J 4 bases; bases outside gene matches: 39. From germline, CDR1 is TSWWSYY and CDR2 QGS. There are 27 residues in the CDR3.

In this sample, this clone is medium-sized. The CDR3 DNA sequence: TGTGCCTGTGACATACTGGGGGTGAACACCGATAAACTCATCTTT. Translation gives CACDILGVNTDKLIF. The V and J genes are TRDV2 and TRDJ1; 8 bases match TRDD3. Unmatched junction bases numbered 4, after V lost 2 bases and J lost 0 bases. The CDR3 runs 15 residues. CDR1 is GEAIGNYY and CDR2 is EKD in the germline V gene.

A word on this clone: A much larger clone lies one base from this, so it may be a read error. The V call is TRDV2, the J call TRDJ1, with 10 positions matching TRDD3. Germline-derived CDR1 and CDR2 are GEAIGNYY and EKD. The CDR3 has 16 amino acids. CDR3 in amino acids: CAFDTLGDRKADKLIF. The DNA for the CDR3 is TGTGCCTTTGACACTCTGGGGGATAGGAAGGCCGATAAACTCATCTTT.

By share, this clone ranks as large. The rearrangement joins TRDV2 to TRDJ1; a weak D match, TRDD3 (6 bases). Deletions cut 0 bases from V and 0 bases from J, with 13 bases between. The CDR3 covers 16 residues. Germline lookup yields CDR1 GEAIGNYY and CDR2 EKD. CDR3: CACDTVGALHTDKLIF. CDR3 DNA sequence: TGTGCCTGTGACACCGTGGGGGCTCTACACACCGATAAACTCATCTTT.